This T cell receptor beta chain was observed in a study of T cell responses to AZD1222 COVID-19 vaccine. Measured with immunoSEQ multiplex PCR; TCRdb has only the in-frame clones, and not every one. The profile shows fewer than 200,000 clones, approximately 92% of them singletons. Germline V lookup: CDR1 SEHNR, CDR2 FQNEAQ (reference sequence). V shed 5 bases and J shed 7 bases, with 21 bases lying between them. This CDR3 contains 17 residues. The chain combines TRBV7-9 with TRBJ1-6; no clear D. The source material was peripheral blood, sampled on day 0 of AZD1222 vaccination. The sequence came from an adult in good health. This chain's CDR3 is CASSPPSAFGVNSPLHF. CDR3 in DNA: TGTGCCAGCAGCCCTCCATCCGCGTTCGGGGTCAATTCACCCCTCCACTTT.